The entry below describes one T cell receptor (beta chain). Its antigen remains unknown. The J segment lost 0 bases and the V segment lost 0 bases, leaving 4 bases of the junction unmatched. CDR1 MNHNY and CDR2 SVGAGI come from the germline V gene (reference sequence). This CDR3 has 16 amino acids. No CMV serostatus entry exists for this donor. Primers: 60 Vbeta forward and 13 Jbeta reverse. Produced via immunoSEQ multiplex PCR; TCRdb's table is partial and in-frame only. The data hold fewer than 250,000 clones, with under 90% observed a single time. The data belong to a study of cytomegalovirus exposure and HLA in healthy donors. Study at large: Within the Caucasian-associated ancestry cluster were around 81% of the approximately 370 genotyped donors. General study points: Sequencing probably produced one cluster of sequence variants that were highly shared. Earlier analysis looked at TCR beta V segments, and most were productive about 90% or about 30% of the time.

This sequence originates from a human donor in good health. The chain recombines TRBV6-6 with TRBJ2-7; 8 nucleotides line up with TRBD2. Sequencing was done on a sample of PBMCs. The CDR3 reads CASSYSLAGGSYEQYF. CDR3 coding DNA: TGTGCCAGCAGTTACTCGCTAGCGGGTGGCTCCTACGAGCAGTACTTC.